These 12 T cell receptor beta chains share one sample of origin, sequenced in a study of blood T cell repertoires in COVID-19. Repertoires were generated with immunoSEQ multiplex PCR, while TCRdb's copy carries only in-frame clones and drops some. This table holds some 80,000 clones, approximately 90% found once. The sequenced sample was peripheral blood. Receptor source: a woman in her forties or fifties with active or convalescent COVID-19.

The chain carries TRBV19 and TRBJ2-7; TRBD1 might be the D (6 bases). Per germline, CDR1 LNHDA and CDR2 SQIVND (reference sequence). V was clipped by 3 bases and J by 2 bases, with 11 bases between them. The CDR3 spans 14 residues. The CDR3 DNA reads TGTGCCAGTAGTATTGACAGGCTTACCTACGAGCAGTACTTC. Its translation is CASSIDRLTYEQYF.

DNA for the CDR3: TGTGCCAGCAGCTCGGACCAGGGAAACGGTGGCTACACCTTC. It yields the protein CASSSDQGNGGYTF. The V call is TRBV13, the J call TRBJ1-2, with D maybe TRBD1 (5 bases). The CDR3 has 14 residues. V was clipped by 4 bases and J by 7 bases, with 16 bases between them. Germline V gives CDR1 PRHDT, CDR2 FYEKMQ (reference sequence).

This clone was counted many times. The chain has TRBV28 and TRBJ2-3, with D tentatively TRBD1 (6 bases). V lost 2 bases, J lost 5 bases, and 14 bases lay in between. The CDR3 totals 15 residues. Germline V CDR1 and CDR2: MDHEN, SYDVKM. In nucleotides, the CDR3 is TGTGCCAGCAGTTTAAGTGGCAGGGGACAAGATACGCAGTATTTT. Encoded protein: CASSLSGRGQDTQYF.

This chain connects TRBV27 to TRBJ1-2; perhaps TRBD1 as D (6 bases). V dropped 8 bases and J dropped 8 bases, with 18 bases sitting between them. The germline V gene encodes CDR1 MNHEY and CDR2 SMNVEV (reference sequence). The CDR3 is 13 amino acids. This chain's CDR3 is CASARQELGGYTF. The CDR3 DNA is TGTGCCAGCGCCAGACAGGAATTAGGGGGCTACACCTTC.

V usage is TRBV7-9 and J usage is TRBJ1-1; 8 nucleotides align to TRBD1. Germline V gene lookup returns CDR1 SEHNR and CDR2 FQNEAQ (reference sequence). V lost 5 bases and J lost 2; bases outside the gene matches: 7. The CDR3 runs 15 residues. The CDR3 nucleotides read TGTGCCAGCAGCCGACAGGGGATTGGAAACACTGAAGCTTTCTTT. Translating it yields CASSRQGIGNTEAFF.

This CDR3 is CSVYPPGPANYGYTF. The CDR3 DNA reads as TGCAGCGTCTACCCCCCAGGGCCTGCTAACTATGGCTACACCTTC. This rearrangement joins TRBV29-1 to TRBJ1-2, with D possibly matching TRBD1 (5 bases). The CDR3 runs 15 residues. Germline V CDR1 and CDR2: SQVTM, ANQGSEA. Deletions cut 6 bases from V and 0 bases from J, with 17 bases between.

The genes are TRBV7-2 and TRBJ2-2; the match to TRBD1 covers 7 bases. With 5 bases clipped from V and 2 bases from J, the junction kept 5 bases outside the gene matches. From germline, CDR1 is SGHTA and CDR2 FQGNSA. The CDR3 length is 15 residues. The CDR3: CASSPRTGNTGELFF. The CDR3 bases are TGTGCCAGCAGCCCTCGGACAGGCAACACCGGGGAGCTGTTTTTT. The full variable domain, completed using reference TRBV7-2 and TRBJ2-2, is GAGVSQSPSNKVTEKGKDVELRCDPISGHTALYWYRQSLGQGLEFLIYFQGNSAPDKSGLPSDRFSAERTGGSVSTLTIQRTQQEDSAVYLCASSPRTGNTGELFFGEGSRLTVL.

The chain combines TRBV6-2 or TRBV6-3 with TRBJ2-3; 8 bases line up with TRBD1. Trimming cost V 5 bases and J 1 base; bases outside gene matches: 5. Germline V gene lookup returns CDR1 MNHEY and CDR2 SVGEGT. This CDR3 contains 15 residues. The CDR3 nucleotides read TGTGCCAGCAGTCCAGGGGGCTCAGGCACAGATACGCAGTATTTT. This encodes CASSPGGSGTDTQYF.

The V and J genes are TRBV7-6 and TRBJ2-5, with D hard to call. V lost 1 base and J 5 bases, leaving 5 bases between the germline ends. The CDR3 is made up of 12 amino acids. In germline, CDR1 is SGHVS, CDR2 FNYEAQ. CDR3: CASSLVSETQYF. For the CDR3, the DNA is TGTGCCAGCAGCTTAGTGTCGGAGACCCAGTACTTC.

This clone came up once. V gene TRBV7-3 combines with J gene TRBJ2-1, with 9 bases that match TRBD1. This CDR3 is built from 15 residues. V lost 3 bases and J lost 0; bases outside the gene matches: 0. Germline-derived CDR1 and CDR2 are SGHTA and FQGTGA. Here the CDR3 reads CASSLGQGSYNEQFF. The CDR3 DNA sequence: TGTGCCAGCAGCTTGGGACAGGGCTCCTACAATGAGCAGTTCTTC.

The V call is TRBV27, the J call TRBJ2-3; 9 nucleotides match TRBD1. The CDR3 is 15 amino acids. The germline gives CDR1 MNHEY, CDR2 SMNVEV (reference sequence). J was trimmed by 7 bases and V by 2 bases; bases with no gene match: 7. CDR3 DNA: TGTGCCAGCAGTTTAGGGACAGGGAACGCGAATACGCAGTATTTT. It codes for CASSLGTGNANTQYF.

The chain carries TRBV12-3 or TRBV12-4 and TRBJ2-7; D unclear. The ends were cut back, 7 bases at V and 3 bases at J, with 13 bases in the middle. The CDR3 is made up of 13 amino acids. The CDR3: CASTSFSGYEQYF. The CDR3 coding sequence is TGTGCCAGCACCTCCTTCTCAGGCTACGAGCAGTACTTC.